This TCR beta chain was recovered during a study of cytomegalovirus exposure and HLA in healthy donors. Study background: A subsequent analysis reported that the 100 to 150 validation repertoires were produced on the same platform that had also been used for the roughly 670 first-cohort repertoires.

The study drew the donors from its roughly 120-subject validation cohort, separate from the roughly 700-subject first cohort. Study-level results: Specificity of three CMV-associated chains for CMV antigens was verified in vitro.

Using immunoSEQ multiplex PCR, the repertoire was profiled, and TCRdb retains in-frame clones only, with some absent. The repertoire holds a few hundred thousand clones, with more than 80% as singletons. A note on this clone: What it binds is not known.

The sample taken for sequencing was PBMCs. This receptor was obtained from a woman between 18 and 29 years old in good health and CMV-seronegative.

The CDR3 protein is CAWSVATTYEQYF. For the CDR3, the DNA is TGTGCCTGGAGTGTAGCAACTACCTACGAGCAGTACTTC. The V and J genes are TRBV30 and TRBJ2-7; no firm D call. The V gene lost 0 bases and the J gene lost 2 bases, with 8 bases spanning the gap. The CDR3 extends over 13 amino acids. Germline CDR1 GTSNPN, CDR2 SVGIG (reference sequence).